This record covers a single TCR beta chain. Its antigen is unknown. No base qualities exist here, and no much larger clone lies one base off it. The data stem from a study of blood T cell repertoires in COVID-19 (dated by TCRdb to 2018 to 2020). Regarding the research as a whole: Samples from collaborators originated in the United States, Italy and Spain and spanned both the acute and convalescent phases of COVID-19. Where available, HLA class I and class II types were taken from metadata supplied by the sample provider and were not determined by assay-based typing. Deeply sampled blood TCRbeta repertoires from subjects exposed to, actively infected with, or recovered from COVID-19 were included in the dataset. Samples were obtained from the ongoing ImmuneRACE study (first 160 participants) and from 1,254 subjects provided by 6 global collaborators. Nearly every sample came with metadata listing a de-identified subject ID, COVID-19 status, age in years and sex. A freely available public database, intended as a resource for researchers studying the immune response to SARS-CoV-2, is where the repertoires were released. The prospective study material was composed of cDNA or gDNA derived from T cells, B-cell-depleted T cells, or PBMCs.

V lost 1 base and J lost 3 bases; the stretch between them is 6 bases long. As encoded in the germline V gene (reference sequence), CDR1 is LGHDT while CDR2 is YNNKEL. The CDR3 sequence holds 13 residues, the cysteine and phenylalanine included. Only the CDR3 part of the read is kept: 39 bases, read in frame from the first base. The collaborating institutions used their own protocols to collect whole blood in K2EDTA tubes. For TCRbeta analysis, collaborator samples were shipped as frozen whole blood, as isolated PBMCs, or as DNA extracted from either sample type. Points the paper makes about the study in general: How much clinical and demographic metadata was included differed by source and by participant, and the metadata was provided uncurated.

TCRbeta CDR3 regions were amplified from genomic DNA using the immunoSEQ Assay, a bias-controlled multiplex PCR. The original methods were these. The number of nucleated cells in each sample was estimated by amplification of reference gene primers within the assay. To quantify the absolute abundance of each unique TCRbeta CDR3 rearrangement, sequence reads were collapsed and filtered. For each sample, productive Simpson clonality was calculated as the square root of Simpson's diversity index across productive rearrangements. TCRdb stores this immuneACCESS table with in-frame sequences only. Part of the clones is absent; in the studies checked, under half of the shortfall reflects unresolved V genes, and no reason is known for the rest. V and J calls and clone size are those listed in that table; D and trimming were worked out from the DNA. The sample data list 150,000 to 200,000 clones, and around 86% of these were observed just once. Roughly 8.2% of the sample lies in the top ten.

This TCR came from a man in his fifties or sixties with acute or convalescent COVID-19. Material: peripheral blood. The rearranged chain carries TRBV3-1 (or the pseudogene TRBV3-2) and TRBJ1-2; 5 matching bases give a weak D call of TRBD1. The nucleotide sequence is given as TGTGCCAGCAGCCAAGGACAGTACTATGGCTACACCTTC. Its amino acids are CASSQGQYYGYTF.